Below are 23 T cell receptor beta chains sequenced from a single sample in a study of blood T cell repertoires in COVID-19. Produced via immunoSEQ multiplex PCR; TCRdb's table is partial and in-frame only. The sample holds about 330,000 clones, about 87% seen once. Sample: PBMCs or T cells enriched from blood (not recorded which). The receptors were sampled from a woman aged 25 to 39 who had recovered from COVID-19.

The chain couples TRBV5-1 to TRBJ1-1; no reliable D call. The V end lost 0 bases, the J end lost 2 bases, and 14 bases lay between the germline ends. Looked up from germline, CDR1 is SGHRS and CDR2 is YFSETQ. This CDR3 is built from 16 residues. The CDR3 loop reads CASSLDVRGSNTEAFF. The CDR3 region has the DNA TGCGCCAGCAGCTTGGATGTCCGGGGTAGCAACACTGAAGCTTTCTTT.

The chain has TRBV6-4 and TRBJ1-2, with 10 bases matching TRBD1. Trimming at V came to 10 bases and at J to 8 bases, leaving 16 bases not matched to a gene. CDR1 and CDR2 from the germline V gene are MRHNA and SNTAGT. The CDR3 spans 15 residues. The CDR3 sequence is CANHTPGTGVRGYTF. The CDR3 coding sequence is TGTGCCAACCATACACCCGGGACAGGGGTAAGGGGCTACACCTTC.

This clone was counted a single time. The chain couples TRBV27 to TRBJ2-1; the match to TRBD2 covers 11 bases. Unmatched junction bases numbered 8, after V lost 5 bases and J lost 5 bases. The CDR3 runs to 16 residues. The germline V gene encodes CDR1 MNHEY and CDR2 SMNVEV (reference sequence). As DNA, the CDR3 is TGTGCCAGCAGTATTCGGGGGACTAGCGGCAACAATGAGCAGTTCTTC. As protein: CASSIRGTSGNNEQFF.

This chain joins TRBV24-1 and TRBJ2-3, with D possibly being TRBD1 (6 bases). The germline V gene has CDR1 KGHDR and CDR2 SFDVKD. There are 16 residues in the CDR3. Trimming removed 7 bases at V and 6 bases at J, with 22 bases between. The CDR3 here is CATSVIGARGRDTQYF. CDR3 nucleotides: TGTGCCACCAGCGTGATCGGAGCCAGGGGCCGGGATACGCAGTATTTT.

This CDR3 is CASMGGAREKLFF. The CDR3 DNA reads TGTGCCAGCATGGGTGGTGCGAGGGAAAAACTGTTTTTT. The chain recombines TRBV27 with TRBJ1-4; D is undetermined. The germline gives CDR1 MNHEY, CDR2 SMNVEV (reference sequence). V was pared by 7 bases and J by 8 bases, with 14 bases between. The CDR3 has 13 amino acids.

The CDR3 DNA is TGTGCCAGCAGTGAAGCGGAGGTAAGCGCTGAAGCTTTCTTT. As protein: CASSEAEVSAEAFF. This chain uses TRBV2 with TRBJ1-1; no definite D call. CDR1 is SNHLY and CDR2 is FYNNEI in the germline V gene. Trimming took off 0 bases at V and 6 bases at J, with 11 bases between the two ends. CDR3 length equals 14 residues.

The chain is built from TRBV6-5 and TRBJ1-4; 9 bases are shared with TRBD1. The V segment lost 7 bases and the J segment 4 bases; nucleotides outside the gene matches: 4. Germline CDR1 is MNHEY and CDR2 is SVGAGI. The CDR3 is 14 residues long. This CDR3 reads CASKPGQGNEKLFF. DNA for the CDR3: TGTGCCAGCAAACCGGGACAGGGTAATGAAAAACTGTTTTTT.

The rearrangement joins TRBV20-1 to TRBJ1-1; no firm D call. Deletions cut 3 bases from V and 7 bases from J, with 12 bases between. The CDR3 totals 12 residues. CDR1 DFQATT and CDR2 SNEGSKA come from the germline V gene (reference sequence). The CDR3 spells CSASGVGFEAFF. The CDR3 DNA reads as TGCAGTGCTAGTGGAGTGGGCTTTGAAGCTTTCTTT.

The V call is TRBV3-1 (or the pseudogene TRBV3-2), the J call TRBJ1-1; the match to TRBD1 covers 7 bases. Germline lookup yields CDR1 LGHDT and CDR2 YNNKEL (reference sequence). This CDR3 has 14 amino acids. The V segment lost 4 bases and the J segment 1 base; nucleotides outside the gene matches: 3. The CDR3 region has the DNA TGTGCCAGCAGCCCGGGACAGCCGAACACTGAAGCTTTCTTT. Amino acids: CASSPGQPNTEAFF.

The CDR3 here is CASSPQVTGELFF. CDR3 in DNA: TGTGCCAGCAGCCCACAGGTCACCGGGGAGCTGTTTTTT. V is TRBV11-1 and J is TRBJ2-2, with D maybe TRBD1 (5 bases). V lost 5 bases to trimming and J lost 4 bases, with 8 bases between them. CDR3 length equals 13 residues. Germline lookup yields CDR1 SGHAT and CDR2 FQDESV (reference sequence).

The chain links TRBV13 to TRBJ1-1; TRBD1 aligns across 10 bases. J was trimmed by 0 bases and V by 3 bases; bases with no gene match: 1. CDR3 length: 15 residues. Germline V gene lookup returns CDR1 PRHDT and CDR2 FYEKMQ (reference sequence). DNA of the CDR3: TGTGCCAGCAGCTTGACAGGGGGCATGAACACTGAAGCTTTCTTT. This sequence encodes CASSLTGGMNTEAFF. Combining the CDR3 with reference TRBV13 and TRBJ1-1 gives the whole variable domain AAGVIQSPRHLIKEKRETATLKCYPIPRHDTVYWYQQGPGQDPQFLISFYEKMQSDKGSIPDRFSAQQFSDYHSELNMSSLELGDSALYFCASSLTGGMNTEAFFGQGTRLTVV.

The CDR3 loop is CASSPRAGTGGASGETF. CDR3 nucleotides: TGTGCCAGCAGCCCCCGGGCCGGGACAGGGGGCGCAAGTGGTGAAACCTTC. V usage is TRBV7-2 and J usage is TRBJ1-2, with 12 nucleotides matching TRBD1. This CDR3 has 17 residues. Looked up from germline, CDR1 is SGHTA and CDR2 is FQGNSA. The trim removed 5 bases at V and 14 bases at J, leaving 21 bases unmatched.

The CDR3 sequence is CATVASNSPLHF. For the CDR3, the DNA is TGTGCCACCGTGGCCAGTAATTCACCCCTCCACTTT. This chain uses TRBV28 with TRBJ1-6; no reliable D call. Trimming removed 10 bases from V and 6 bases from J, with 10 bases in between. The CDR3 totals 12 residues. Germline V gene sequence: CDR1 MDHEN, CDR2 SYDVKM.

The chain links TRBV14 to TRBJ2-5; no reliable D call. Germline CDR1 reads SGHDN; CDR2 reads FVKESK. Trimming shortened V by 2 bases and J by 5 bases, and 21 bases separated the two germline ends. The length of the CDR3 is 17 residues. The CDR3 is CASSQLLGRIGGETQYF. The CDR3 DNA is TGTGCCAGCAGCCAACTCCTGGGCCGTATAGGTGGGGAGACCCAGTACTTC.

In this sample, this clone turned up once. The chain carries TRBV7-2 and TRBJ2-7, with a tentative D call TRBD1 (6 bases). V lost 5 bases, J lost 0 bases, and 17 bases lay in between. This CDR3 has 16 residues. Germline lookup yields CDR1 SGHTA and CDR2 FQGNSA. In DNA form, the CDR3 reads TGTGCCAGCAGCATAAACACAGGGTCCCTCTCCTACGAGCAGTACTTC. It codes for CASSINTGSLSYEQYF.

The V and J genes are TRBV7-2 and TRBJ2-5, with D uncertain. The V end was cut by 5 bases, the J end by 4 bases, with 14 bases between. The CDR3 is made up of 14 amino acids. Germline V gives CDR1 SGHTA, CDR2 FQGNSA. DNA for the CDR3: TGTGCCAGCAGCGCCAACCCGACGGGAGAGACCCAGTACTTC. This gives the protein CASSANPTGETQYF.

This rearrangement joins TRBV27 to TRBJ1-2; no definite D call. This CDR3 is 12 amino acids long. Germline CDR1 and CDR2: MNHEY and SMNVEV (reference sequence). V was pared by 9 bases and J by 0 bases, with 8 bases between. The CDR3 region has the DNA TGTGCCAGGGGCCCTTCTAACTATGGCTACACCTTC. Its protein is CARGPSNYGYTF.

CDR3 in amino acids: CASNKKTAPSGANVLTF. DNA for the CDR3: TGTGCCAGCAACAAAAAGACAGCACCCTCTGGGGCCAACGTCCTGACTTTC. This sequence joins TRBV5-4 and TRBJ2-6; D is perhaps TRBD1 (5 bases). Germline V gene lookup returns CDR1 SGHNT and CDR2 YYREEE (reference sequence). The CDR3 is 17 residues long. V dropped 6 bases and J dropped 0 bases, with 16 bases sitting between them.

V and J are TRBV3-1 (or the pseudogene TRBV3-2) and TRBJ2-3; no reliable D call. The V gene's germline CDR1 is LGHDT and CDR2 YNNKEL (reference sequence). The germline V and J ends were trimmed by 6 bases and 3 bases, with 4 bases remaining between them. The CDR3 has 11 residues. CDR3 sequence (DNA): TGTGCCAGCAGGAGAACAGATACGCAGTATTTT. Translated, it gives CASRRTDTQYF.

The chain is built from TRBV28 and TRBJ1-2; a weak D match, TRBD1 (5 bases). CDR3 length: 15 amino acids. Trimming removed 8 bases from V and 2 bases from J, with 18 bases in between. The V gene's germline CDR1 is MDHEN and CDR2 SYDVKM. CDR3 amino acids: CASRPGDRRNYGYTF. The CDR3 region has the DNA TGTGCCAGCCGCCCCGGCGACAGACGAAACTATGGCTACACCTTC.

This clone came up a few times. The CDR3 spells CASSIRVGGNQPQHF. For the CDR3, the DNA is TGTGCCAGTAGTATTCGCGTCGGGGGCAATCAGCCCCAGCATTTT. The chain couples TRBV19 to TRBJ1-5; D is ambiguous. V was pared by 3 bases and J by 2 bases, with 11 bases between. CDR1 is LNHDA and CDR2 is SQIVND in the germline V gene (reference sequence). The CDR3 is 15 amino acids.

V and J are TRBV4-3 and TRBJ2-5; TRBD1 might be the D (6 bases). This CDR3 contains 13 residues. Germline V gene data show CDR1 as LGHNA and CDR2 as YSLEER. Trimming stripped 4 bases from V and 3 bases from J, with 9 bases between. The CDR3 region has the DNA TGCGCCAGCAGCCGGGACATGAAAGAGACCCAGTACTTC. Translated: CASSRDMKETQYF.

CDR3: CATKTSPNTGELFF. CDR3 DNA: TGTGCCACCAAGACTAGCCCGAACACCGGGGAGCTGTTTTTT. The V call is TRBV3-1 (or the pseudogene TRBV3-2), the J call TRBJ2-2, with TRBD2 identical over 7 bases. Germline V gene data show CDR1 as LGHDT and CDR2 as YNNKEL (reference sequence). This CDR3 has 14 amino acids. V lost 10 bases, J lost 0 bases, and 5 bases stayed unmatched.